What follows is one TCR beta chain and its context. This sample was taken from a study of OX40 agonist ivuxolimab in advanced cancers. This CDR3 has 14 residues. The V gene's germline CDR1 is SGHAT and CDR2 FQNNGV. Trimming pared 6 bases from V and 8 bases from J, leaving 19 bases between. Only in-frame clones appear in the TCRdb table, and some are missing; sequencing was by immunoSEQ multiplex PCR. The profile shows almost 70,000 clones, more than 80% of them singletons. The TCR comes from an adult with an advanced solid tumor such as melanoma, head and neck, liver or kidney cancer. V is TRBV11-2 and J is TRBJ1-1; the D gene is possibly TRBD1 (6 bases). The input for sequencing was CD4+ or CD8+ T cells sorted from blood, taken in a trial of the OX40 agonist ivuxolimab. CDR3 sequence: CASSKFGGTLEAFF. The CDR3 DNA is TGTGCCAGCAGTAAATTCGGAGGGACACTCGAAGCTTTCTTT.